Below are 32 T cell receptor beta chains sequenced from a single sample in a study of T cell responses to AZD1222 COVID-19 vaccine. Only in-frame clones appear in the TCRdb table, and some are missing; sequencing was by immunoSEQ multiplex PCR. Of about 120,000 clones listed, approximately 85% were seen once; the top ten hold more than 7.5%. The sample consisted of peripheral blood, taken on day 0 of AZD1222 vaccination. These receptors all stem from an adult in good health.

The CDR3 bases are TGTGCCTGGAGTAATCGACAGGGCTCCTATAATTCACCCCTCCACTTT. Its protein is CAWSNRQGSYNSPLHF. V and J are TRBV30 and TRBJ1-6; 7 positions agree with TRBD1. Looked up from germline, CDR1 is GTSNPN and CDR2 is SVGIG (reference sequence). The CDR3 has 16 residues. The V gene end was trimmed by 2 bases and the J gene end by 0 bases; junction bases not matched to a gene: 4.

The chain uses TRBV2 and TRBJ2-1; D is perhaps TRBD2 (6 bases). This CDR3 contains 13 residues. Germline V gives CDR1 SNHLY, CDR2 FYNNEI. Between the trimmed V and J ends, which lost 4 bases and 5 bases, there was a span of 9 bases. CDR3 sequence (DNA): TGTGCCAGCAGTGGGTGGAGGGACAATGAGCAGTTCTTC. Protein sequence: CASSGWRDNEQFF.

CDR3 in DNA: TGTGCCAGCAGGAGGGGGGCCCAAGAGACCCAGTACTTC. This encodes CASRRGAQETQYF. The chain has TRBV3-1 (or the pseudogene TRBV3-2) and TRBJ2-5; either TRBD1 or TRBD2 may supply D (6 bases each). Germline-derived CDR1 and CDR2 are LGHDT and YNNKEL (reference sequence). CDR3 length: 13 amino acids. The ends were cut back, 6 bases at V and 1 base at J, with 9 bases in the middle.

This clone was counted ten times or more. The rearrangement links TRBV6-2 or TRBV6-3 to TRBJ2-7; weak D call: TRBD1 (5 bases). V was pared by 4 bases and J by 4 bases, with 14 bases between. CDR1 MNHEY and CDR2 SVGEGT come from the germline V gene. This CDR3 region has 14 residues. Written as DNA, the CDR3 is TGTGCCAGCAGTTCGGACATGACCTCTTACGAGCAGTACTTC. Translation: CASSSDMTSYEQYF.

J is TRBJ2-7 and V is TRBV6-5, with a possible D match to TRBD1 (6 bases). The V and J ends lost 8 bases and 0 bases respectively, with 14 bases between them. The CDR3 loop spans 14 amino acids. The germline CDR1 and CDR2 sequences are MNHEY and SVGAGI. The CDR3 nucleotides read TGTGCCAGCGCGAACAGGGTCAGCTCCTACGAGCAGTACTTC. Protein: CASANRVSSYEQYF.

The chain employs TRBV7-2 and TRBJ2-1; D may be TRBD2 (5 bases). The V end was cut by 1 base, the J end by 0 bases, with 10 bases between. Germline values: CDR1 SGHTA, CDR2 FQGNSA. This CDR3 spans 16 amino acids. The CDR3 sequence: CASSLEGDRSYNEQFF. The CDR3 region has the DNA TGTGCCAGCAGCTTAGAGGGAGACCGCTCCTACAATGAGCAGTTCTTC.

The chain links TRBV19 to TRBJ1-2; D unclear. This CDR3 spans 16 amino acids. The germline CDR1 and CDR2 sequences are LNHDA and SQIVND (reference sequence). V was trimmed by 3 bases and J by 2 bases, leaving 16 bases between them. The chain's CDR3 is CASSIYEAARNYGYTF. The CDR3 DNA reads TGTGCCAGTAGTATTTATGAAGCGGCCAGGAACTATGGCTACACCTTC.

This chain uses TRBV7-2 with TRBJ2-7, with D possibly TRBD1 on 6 matching bases. Trimming removed 2 bases at V and 2 bases at J, with 13 bases between. There are 15 residues in the CDR3. Germline CDR1 reads SGHTA; CDR2 reads FQGNSA. The CDR3 DNA sequence: TGTGCCAGCAGCTTACTGAGGGACACAGCCTACGAGCAGTACTTC. Translating it yields CASSLLRDTAYEQYF.

The V gene is TRBV29-1, the J gene TRBJ1-1; TRBD1 is a possible D gene (5 bases). Trimming pared 8 bases from V and 5 bases from J, leaving 15 bases between. This CDR3 comprises 12 residues. Germline-derived CDR1 and CDR2 are SQVTM and ANQGSEA. The CDR3 spells CSQVPGETEAFF. The DNA of the CDR3 is TGCAGCCAAGTCCCGGGGGAGACTGAAGCTTTCTTT.

The V and J genes are TRBV5-1 and TRBJ2-2; 10 nucleotides match TRBD2. This CDR3 region has 15 residues. V was pared by 3 bases and J by 4 bases, with 3 bases of the junction left unmatched. Germline CDR1 and CDR2: SGHRS and YFSETQ. As DNA, the CDR3 is TGCGCCAGCAGCTCCCTAGCGGGGGCCACCGGGGAGCTGTTTTTT. This translates into CASSSLAGATGELFF.

This chain uses TRBV19 with TRBJ1-4; D not resolved. The CDR3 runs 15 residues. V was shortened by 7 bases and J by 6 bases, with 18 bases between the two germline ends. In germline, CDR1 is LNHDA, CDR2 SQIVND (reference sequence). CDR3 DNA sequence: TGTGCCAGTACCCCCCAGACGGGCGGATATGAAAAACTGTTTTTT. Translating gives CASTPQTGGYEKLFF.

This chain joins TRBV7-2 and TRBJ2-3; TRBD1 agrees at 9 bases. The CDR3 sequence is 15 residues long. Germline V gives CDR1 SGHTA, CDR2 FQGNSA. V lost 1 base to trimming and J lost 5 bases; unmatched junction nucleotides: 4. CDR3 protein: CASSLGQGGVDTQYF. CDR3 nucleotide sequence: TGTGCCAGCAGCTTAGGACAGGGGGGTGTAGATACGCAGTATTTT.

The rearrangement joins TRBV9 to TRBJ1-2, with 8 bases lining up with TRBD1. With V trimmed by 3 bases and J by 8 bases, 12 bases remained unmatched. This CDR3 has 15 amino acids. The germline V gene encodes CDR1 SGDLS and CDR2 YYNGEE. CDR3 in amino acids: CASSAKTGAREGYTF. The CDR3 nucleotides are TGTGCCAGCAGCGCAAAGACAGGGGCCCGGGAGGGCTACACCTTC.

CDR3 loop: CSVETGRTWSGAPLHF. As DNA, the CDR3 is TGCAGCGTTGAGACAGGTAGGACCTGGAGCGGGGCACCCCTCCACTTT. The chain couples TRBV29-1 to TRBJ1-6; a possible D gene is TRBD1 (6 bases). The CDR3 runs 16 residues. Germline CDR1 is SQVTM and CDR2 is ANQGSEA. Trimming pared 3 bases from V and 11 bases from J, leaving 23 bases between.

Concerning this clone: One junction end disagrees with the germline gene, perhaps due to a read error. The V call is TRBV7-9, the J call TRBJ2-7, with a tentative D call TRBD1 (5 bases). Germline values: CDR1 SEHNR, CDR2 FQNEAQ (reference sequence). The CDR3 contains 14 residues. The DNA of the CDR3 is TGTGTCAGCAGCTATACAGGCTTGGTAGACGAGCAGTACTTC. Translated, it gives CVSSYTGLVDEQYF. Variable domain in full (rest from reference TRBV7-9 and TRBJ2-7): DTGVSQNPRHKITKRGQNVTFRCDPISEHNRLYWYRQTLGQGPEFLTYFQNEAQLEKSRLLSDRFSAERPKGSFSTLEIQRTEQGDSAMYLCVSSYTGLVDEQYFGPGTRLTVT.

This clone was seen a single time. This chain joins TRBV7-3 and TRBJ2-3, with D hard to call. The CDR3 runs 13 residues. The germline V gene encodes CDR1 SGHTA and CDR2 FQGTGA. Between the trimmed V and J ends, which lost 1 base and 2 bases, there was a span of 4 bases. DNA of the CDR3: TGTGCCAGCAGCTTAAAGATCACAGATACGCAGTATTTT. This codes for CASSLKITDTQYF.

V is TRBV5-4 and J is TRBJ2-5; 8 bases map to TRBD2. Unmatched junction bases numbered 7, after V lost 3 bases and J lost 0 bases. The V gene's germline CDR1 is SGHNT and CDR2 YYREEE (reference sequence). The CDR3 covers 16 residues. CDR3: CASSWTGTRNQETQYF. As DNA, the CDR3 is TGTGCCAGCAGCTGGACCGGGACTAGAAACCAAGAGACCCAGTACTTC.

V gene TRBV18 combines with J gene TRBJ2-5, with D tentatively TRBD2 (6 bases). Germline CDR1 is KGHSH and CDR2 is LQKENI. This CDR3 contains 14 residues. The V end lost 5 bases, the J end lost 0 bases, and 10 bases lay between the germline ends. CDR3 DNA: TGTGCCAGCTCATCGGGGGAGTACCAAGAGACCCAGTACTTC. This encodes CASSSGEYQETQYF. Using reference TRBV18 and TRBJ2-5 for the parts outside the CDR3, the full variable domain is NAGVMQNPRHLVRRRGQEARLRCSPMKGHSHVYWYRQLPEEGLKFMVYLQKENIIDESGMPKERFSAEFPKEGPSILRIQQVVRGDSAAYFCASSSGEYQETQYFGPGTRLLVL.

The rearrangement uses TRBV19 and TRBJ2-3, with TRBD2 matching 13 bases. Germline assignment: CDR1 LNHDA and CDR2 SQIVND (reference sequence). The CDR3 sequence is 16 residues long. Losses at the gene ends were 6 bases for V and 2 bases for J; bases not matched to a gene: 5. CDR3 bases: TGTGCCAGTAGCCGACTAGCGGGGGGCTTCACAGATACGCAGTATTTT. Its translation is CASSRLAGGFTDTQYF.

The chain uses TRBV19 and TRBJ1-6; D is perhaps TRBD1 (6 bases). Trimming cost V 5 bases and J 7 bases, with 12 bases left between them. Germline V gives CDR1 LNHDA, CDR2 SQIVND (reference sequence). This CDR3 spans 14 amino acids. Here the CDR3 DNA reads TGTGCCAGTAGTTACGAGGGGGTAAATTCACCCCTCCACTTT. Its protein is CASSYEGVNSPLHF.

The rearrangement joins TRBV18 to TRBJ1-3, with D tentatively TRBD1 (6 bases). The V gene's germline CDR1 is KGHSH and CDR2 LQKENI. V dropped 1 base and J dropped 0 bases, with 13 bases sitting between them. The length of the CDR3 is 17 residues. CDR3 residues: CASSPQRTALSGNTIYF. The CDR3 DNA reads as TGTGCCAGCTCACCACAGAGGACAGCTCTCTCTGGAAACACCATATATTTT.

There are a few counts of this clone. The chain employs TRBV7-9 and TRBJ2-5; no firm D call. Germline V gene sequence: CDR1 SEHNR, CDR2 FQNEAQ (reference sequence). The CDR3 runs to 14 residues. V was trimmed by 5 bases and J by 2 bases, leaving 12 bases between them. The CDR3 DNA follows: TGTGCCAGCAGCCCAACCGGGCTACAAGAGACCCAGTACTTC. Translating it yields CASSPTGLQETQYF.

J is TRBJ2-1 and V is TRBV7-9; 15 bases line up with TRBD2. CDR1 and CDR2 (germline): SEHNR, FQNEAQ (reference sequence). V trimming: 5 bases; J trimming: 6 bases; junction bases outside the gene matches: 8. This CDR3 comprises 17 residues. CDR3 DNA sequence: TGTGCCAGCAGCCCTGGACTAGCGGGAGGGCCCCTCAATGAGCAGTTCTTC. Translating gives CASSPGLAGGPLNEQFF.

The V call is TRBV25-1, the J call TRBJ2-5; tentative D call: TRBD1 (5 bases). Germline V gene sequence: CDR1 MGHDK, CDR2 SYGVNS. The CDR3 extends over 15 amino acids. V lost 1 base to trimming and J lost 7 bases, with 16 bases between them. CDR3 protein: CASSELQGTKGTQYF. The CDR3 DNA is TGTGCCAGCAGTGAATTGCAGGGCACCAAGGGGACCCAGTACTTC.

The chain links TRBV7-2 to TRBJ2-1, with 11 positions matching TRBD2. This CDR3 region has 14 residues. CDR1 and CDR2 (germline): SGHTA, FQGNSA. With V trimmed by 8 bases and J by 6 bases, 6 bases remained unmatched. CDR3 nucleotides: TGTGCCAGCGAACTAGCGGGAGTGCCCAATGAGCAGTTCTTC. This codes for CASELAGVPNEQFF. The full variable domain, in which reference TRBV7-2 and TRBJ2-1 provide the parts outside the CDR3, is GAGVSQSPSNKVTEKGKDVELRCDPISGHTALYWYRQSLGQGLEFLIYFQGNSAPDKSGLPSDRFSAERTGGSVSTLTIQRTQQEDSAVYLCASELAGVPNEQFFGPGTRLTVL.

This chain joins TRBV6-5 and TRBJ1-6, with 11 bases fitting TRBD1. Germline V gene sequence: CDR1 MNHEY, CDR2 SVGAGI. The CDR3 consists of 15 residues. Losses at the gene ends were 2 bases for V and 9 bases for J; bases not matched to a gene: 3. CDR3 sequence: CASSYGTGGRSPLHF. CDR3 DNA sequence: TGTGCCAGCAGTTACGGGACAGGGGGTCGTTCACCCCTCCACTTT.

This clone was counted a few times. The rearrangement links TRBV28 to TRBJ1-1, with 9 bases aligning to TRBD1. There are 16 residues in the CDR3. In germline, CDR1 is MDHEN, CDR2 SYDVKM. V was clipped by 2 bases and J by 4 bases; unmatched bases: 8. CDR3 sequence: CASSLGGQGRFTEAFF. The CDR3 coding sequence is TGTGCCAGCAGTTTAGGCGGACAGGGGCGCTTCACTGAAGCTTTCTTT.

The chain couples TRBV30 to TRBJ2-3; D might be TRBD2 (5 bases). Germline assignment: CDR1 GTSNPN and CDR2 SVGIG (reference sequence). This CDR3 spans 12 amino acids. V was trimmed by 4 bases and J by 3 bases, leaving 8 bases between them. In nucleotides, the CDR3 is TGTGCCTGGACGGGAACGACAGATACGCAGTATTTT. It yields the protein CAWTGTTDTQYF.

This chain links TRBV6-5 with TRBJ2-2; TRBD1 might be the D (5 bases). This CDR3 contains 14 residues. The ends were cut back, 6 bases at V and 6 bases at J, with 14 bases in the middle. In germline, CDR1 is MNHEY, CDR2 SVGAGI. The CDR3 DNA follows: TGTGCCAGCAGCCGGACAAATTTCGCCGGGGAGCTGTTTTTT. This codes for CASSRTNFAGELFF.

J is TRBJ1-2 and V is TRBV7-9, with D perhaps matching TRBD1 (5 bases). V lost 1 base and J 5 bases, leaving 8 bases between the germline ends. The CDR3 consists of 13 residues. Per the germline V gene, CDR1 is SEHNR and CDR2 is FQNEAQ (reference sequence). The CDR3 coding sequence is TGTGCCAGCAGCTTAGGCCAGGGTTATGGCTACACCTTC. This codes for CASSLGQGYGYTF. The whole variable domain, remainder taken from reference TRBV7-9 and TRBJ1-2, is DTGVSQNPRHKITKRGQNVTFRCDPISEHNRLYWYRQTLGQGPEFLTYFQNEAQLEKSRLLSDRFSAERPKGSFSTLEIQRTEQGDSAMYLCASSLGQGYGYTFGSGTRLTVV.

This chain connects TRBV9 to TRBJ1-5; tentatively, D is TRBD1 (6 bases). Germline CDR1 SGDLS, CDR2 YYNGEE. V shed 4 bases and J shed 5 bases, with 13 bases lying between them. There are 14 residues in the CDR3. The CDR3 region is CASSLTGLDQPQHF. In DNA form, the CDR3 reads TGTGCCAGCAGCTTAACAGGGTTGGATCAGCCCCAGCATTTT. Drawing the rest from reference TRBV9 and TRBJ1-5, the complete variable domain is DSGVTQTPKHLITATGQRVTLRCSPRSGDLSVYWYQQSLDQGLQFLIQYYNGEERAKGNILERFSAQQFPDLHSELNLSSLELGDSALYFCASSLTGLDQPQHFGDGTRLSIL.

V is TRBV27 and J is TRBJ2-2; unclear D gene. Germline lookup yields CDR1 MNHEY and CDR2 SMNVEV (reference sequence). The CDR3 has 14 amino acids. V lost 7 bases and J lost 2, with 11 bases in between. The CDR3, as DNA: TGTGCCAGCATTTTGAAGGGTAACACCGGGGAGCTGTTTTTT. Protein product: CASILKGNTGELFF.